The 24 T cell receptor beta chains below all came from one sample that was sequenced in a study of T cells in Graves' hyperthyroidism and ophthalmopathy. Template material for amplifying TCR beta CDR3 regions consisted of RNA transcripts. First-round RT-PCR with HTBI primers amplified the TCR CDR3 region. From the multiplex PCR reads, TCRdb called clonotypes with MiXCR, one entry per CDR3 protein. Among around 280,000 distinct CDR3 sequences, about an eighth were seen once, and the ten largest hold 7.8%. Sequenced sample: blood. These receptors were collected from a woman aged 25 to 45 with Graves' hyperthyroidism that later progressed to Graves' ophthalmopathy.

The rearrangement uses TRBV11-1 and TRBJ1-1; D unclear. Per the germline V gene, CDR1 is SGHAT and CDR2 is FQDESV (reference sequence). The CDR3 spans 14 residues. Trimming took 3 bases from V and 1 from J, leaving 9 bases between them. CDR3: CASSFRQKNTEAFF. The CDR3 DNA is TGTGCCAGCAGCTTCCGGCAGAAGAACACTGAAGCTTTCTTT.

V usage is TRBV7-4 and J usage is TRBJ2-1; D might be TRBD1 or TRBD2, each matching 5 bases. The germline gives CDR1 SGHVT, CDR2 SQSDAQ. Deletions cut 5 bases from V and 12 bases from J, with 38 bases between. The CDR3 runs 20 residues. This CDR3 is CASSQPEGAVFLGWGKGQFF. The CDR3 DNA sequence: TGTGCCAGCAGCCAGCCTGAGGGTGCGGTGTTTCTCGGATGGGGGAAGGGGCAGTTCTTC.

This clonotype was seen ten or more times. The chain's CDR3 is CASSSQTGNQPQHF. CDR3 nucleotide sequence: TGTGCCAGCAGTTCGCAGACAGGCAATCAGCCCCAGCATTTT. The chain employs TRBV12-3 or TRBV12-4 and TRBJ1-5; tentative D call: TRBD1 (5 bases). This CDR3 contains 14 residues. V lost 4 bases to trimming and J lost 2 bases, with 9 bases between them.

The rearrangement uses TRBV5-1 and TRBJ2-4, with TRBD2 as a possible D gene (6 bases). Germline V CDR1 and CDR2: SGHRS, YFSETQ. V lost 0 bases and J 6 bases, leaving 10 bases between the germline ends. The CDR3 is made up of 14 amino acids. The CDR3 here is CASSLVVGGNIQYF. CDR3 DNA sequence: TGCGCCAGCAGCTTGGTGGTGGGAGGAAACATTCAGTACTTC.

Ten or more counts support this clonotype. The V gene is TRBV6-2 or TRBV6-3, the J gene TRBJ2-1; TRBD1 is a possible D gene (5 bases). From germline, CDR1 is MNHEY and CDR2 SVGEGT. V was cut by 5 bases and J by 6 bases, with 11 bases left in between. CDR3 length: 13 residues. The CDR3, as DNA: TGTGCCAGCAGTAAGACAGCGTTCAATGAGCAGTTCTTC. Translating it yields CASSKTAFNEQFF.

This clonotype showed up many times. The rearrangement joins TRBV20-1 to TRBJ2-1, with D unresolved. Germline V gene lookup returns CDR1 DFQATT and CDR2 SNEGSKA (reference sequence). Deletions cut 2 bases from V and 5 bases from J, with 19 bases between. CDR3 length: 16 amino acids. CDR3 nucleotide sequence: TGCAGTGCTAGAAAGTTGGTAAGAGTGATTAACAATGAGCAGTTCTTC. Protein: CSARKLVRVINNEQFF.

This clonotype was picked up many times. The gene calls are TRBV6-2 or TRBV6-3 and TRBJ1-2; no firm D call. Trimming cost V 2 bases and J 3 bases, with 19 bases left between them. CDR3 length: 17 residues. CDR1 is MNHEY and CDR2 is SVGEGT in the germline V gene. CDR3 nucleotide sequence: TGTGCCAGCAGTTACGGTCCGGGCCGCTCATCGCACTATGGCTACACCTTC. Its protein is CASSYGPGRSSHYGYTF.

This clonotype was seen repeatedly, ten times or more. The rearrangement links TRBV28 to TRBJ2-5; unclear D gene. The ends were cut back, 6 bases at V and 2 bases at J, with 7 bases in the middle. In germline, CDR1 is MDHEN, CDR2 SYDVKM. This CDR3 is 12 amino acids long. The DNA of the CDR3 is TGTGCCAGCAGCCAGTCTCAAGAGACCCAGTACTTC. It codes for CASSQSQETQYF. Full variable domain (rest looked up from reference TRBV28 and TRBJ2-5): DVKVTQSSRYLVKRTGEKVFLECVQDMDHENMFWYRQDPGLGLRLIYFSYDVKMKEKGDIPEGYSVSREKKERFSLILESASTNQTSMYLCASSQSQETQYFGPGTRLLVL.

This clonotype was observed many times. The chain joins TRBV7-9 to TRBJ2-3; the D is unclear. This CDR3 has 13 residues. Germline loops: CDR1 SEHNR, CDR2 FQNEAQ (reference sequence). The ends were cut back, 1 base at V and 2 bases at J, with 4 bases in the middle. The CDR3 sequence is CASSLGVTDTQYF. In DNA form, the CDR3 reads TGTGCCAGCAGCTTAGGTGTCACAGATACGCAGTATTTT. Filled out from reference TRBV7-9 and TRBJ2-3, the complete variable domain reads DTGVSQNPRHKITKRGQNVTFRCDPISEHNRLYWYRQTLGQGPEFLTYFQNEAQLEKSRLLSDRFSAERPKGSFSTLEIQRTEQGDSAMYLCASSLGVTDTQYFGPGTRLTVL.

This clonotype was detected only a few times. V and J are TRBV25-1 and TRBJ2-2; D is possibly TRBD1 (6 bases). The CDR3 extends over 17 amino acids. Between the trimmed V and J ends, which lost 2 bases and 7 bases, there was a span of 20 bases. In germline, CDR1 is MGHDK, CDR2 SYGVNS. This CDR3 is CASSETRGSRRGGELFF. The CDR3 region has the DNA TGTGCCAGCAGTGAAACGAGGGGGTCTAGACGGGGCGGGGAGCTGTTTTTT.

A few counts support this clonotype. The chain recombines TRBV19 with TRBJ2-1; 13 bases fit TRBD2. The V segment lost 5 bases and the J segment 6 bases; nucleotides outside the gene matches: 4. This CDR3 contains 15 residues. Germline CDR1 and CDR2: LNHDA and SQIVND (reference sequence). The CDR3 is CASSWRTSGSNEQFF. DNA for the CDR3: TGTGCCAGTAGTTGGAGGACTAGCGGGAGCAATGAGCAGTTCTTC. The variable domain in full, completed from reference TRBV19 and TRBJ2-1, reads DGGITQSPKYLFRKEGQNVTLSCEQNLNHDAMYWYRQDPGQGLRLIYYSQIVNDFQKGDIAEGYSVSREKKESFPLTVTSAQKNPTAFYLCASSWRTSGSNEQFFGPGTRLTVL.

This clonotype was seen repeatedly, ten times or more. CDR3 protein: CSARGSSGGANEKLFF. The DNA for the CDR3 is TGCAGTGCTAGAGGTTCTTCGGGTGGGGCTAATGAAAAACTGTTTTTT. The chain combines TRBV20-1 with TRBJ1-4; no definite D call. Per germline, CDR1 DFQATT and CDR2 SNEGSKA (reference sequence). CDR3 length: 16 amino acids. The V gene lost 1 base and the J gene lost 3 bases, with 15 bases spanning the gap.

The genes are TRBV30 and TRBJ1-5; unclear D gene. V lost 0 bases and J 5 bases, leaving 8 bases between the germline ends. Per the germline V gene, CDR1 is GTSNPN and CDR2 is SVGIG (reference sequence). The CDR3 spans 13 residues. CDR3 loop: CAWSVEGDQPQHF. DNA for the CDR3: TGTGCCTGGAGTGTAGAAGGAGATCAGCCCCAGCATTTT.

There are many counts of this clonotype. This sequence joins TRBV7-2 and TRBJ1-2; 9 bases line up with TRBD1. Per the germline V gene, CDR1 is SGHTA and CDR2 is FQGNSA. The CDR3 has 15 residues. Germline trimming cut 5 bases from V and 4 bases from J; bases unmatched to any gene: 8. CDR3 in amino acids: CASSPRQGVVYGYTF. DNA for the CDR3: TGTGCCAGCAGCCCGAGACAGGGGGTGGTCTATGGCTACACCTTC. The variable domain in full, with the rest retrieved from reference TRBV7-2 and TRBJ1-2, is GAGVSQSPSNKVTEKGKDVELRCDPISGHTALYWYRQSLGQGLEFLIYFQGNSAPDKSGLPSDRFSAERTGGSVSTLTIQRTQQEDSAVYLCASSPRQGVVYGYTFGSGTRLTVV.

This clonotype was counted many times. CDR3 DNA: TGCAGTGCTAGAGTTCCGGGACTAGCGGGAGGGCCATTAGATACGCAGTATTTT. Translation gives CSARVPGLAGGPLDTQYF. The chain joins TRBV20-1 to TRBJ2-3; 16 bases align to TRBD2. The CDR3 has 18 amino acids. The J segment lost 5 bases and the V segment lost 1 base, leaving 9 bases of the junction unmatched. Germline assignment: CDR1 DFQATT and CDR2 SNEGSKA (reference sequence).

This clonotype was observed many times. This chain joins TRBV20-1 and TRBJ2-1; maybe TRBD1 (5 bases). The CDR3 spans 12 residues. The V end lost 2 bases, the J end lost 8 bases, and 10 bases lay between the germline ends. Germline-derived CDR1 and CDR2 are DFQATT and SNEGSKA (reference sequence). The CDR3 region has the DNA TGCAGTGCTAGAAGGGGTGGCGATGAGCAGTTCTTC. Protein product: CSARRGGDEQFF.

This clonotype was detected many times. The genes are TRBV7-9 and TRBJ1-1; D gene uncertain. The CDR3 is made up of 12 amino acids. In germline, CDR1 is SEHNR, CDR2 FQNEAQ (reference sequence). Trimming cost V 6 bases and J 8 bases, with 13 bases left between them. DNA of the CDR3: TGTGCCAGCAGGCCAGGCGCCTCGGAAGCTTTCTTT. As protein: CASRPGASEAFF. Complete variable domain (other parts from reference TRBV7-9 and TRBJ1-1): DTGVSQNPRHKITKRGQNVTFRCDPISEHNRLYWYRQTLGQGPEFLTYFQNEAQLEKSRLLSDRFSAERPKGSFSTLEIQRTEQGDSAMYLCASRPGASEAFFGQGTRLTVV.

CDR3 DNA: TGCAGTGCTACCCAGGACGTTGGGACCTACGAGCAGTACTTC. Its protein is CSATQDVGTYEQYF. The V gene is TRBV20-1, the J gene TRBJ2-7; D uncertain. Germline V gene data show CDR1 as DFQATT and CDR2 as SNEGSKA (reference sequence). There are 14 residues in the CDR3. Trimming cost V 4 bases and J 2 bases, with 15 bases left between them.

This clonotype has at least ten counts. Here the CDR3 DNA reads TGTGCCAGCAGCTTAGAAGTTCGGCTAGCGGGAAATTACGAGCAGTACTTC. Encoded protein: CASSLEVRLAGNYEQYF. The chain links TRBV7-2 to TRBJ2-7; 9 bases fit TRBD2. Trimming at V came to 1 base and at J to 4 bases, leaving 11 bases not matched to a gene. CDR1 and CDR2 from the germline V gene are SGHTA and FQGNSA. The CDR3 extends over 17 amino acids.

This clonotype was seen many times. V usage is TRBV7-3 and J usage is TRBJ2-5, with D tentatively TRBD1 or TRBD2 (5 bases each). The CDR3 has 13 amino acids. V gave up 3 bases and J gave up 5 bases, with 10 bases separating them. The V gene's germline CDR1 is SGHTA and CDR2 FQGTGA. The CDR3 DNA is TGTGCCAGCAGCTTGGGGGTTGGGGAGACCCAGTACTTC. It specifies CASSLGVGETQYF.

This clonotype was seen ten or more times. This chain links TRBV7-6 with TRBJ2-5, with TRBD2 as a possible D gene (6 bases). The CDR3 totals 15 residues. In germline, CDR1 is SGHVS, CDR2 FNYEAQ. The ends were cut back, 2 bases at V and 1 base at J, with 11 bases in the middle. The CDR3: CASSLTAGLQETQYF. CDR3 in DNA: TGTGCCAGCAGCTTAACGGCGGGACTCCAAGAGACCCAGTACTTC.

This clonotype was recorded a few times. V usage is TRBV19 and J usage is TRBJ2-1; TRBD2 matches at 8 bases. V shed 2 bases and J 2 bases; nucleotides not matched to a gene: 8. The CDR3 runs 17 residues. Germline assignment: CDR1 LNHDA and CDR2 SQIVND (reference sequence). The CDR3 DNA is TGTGCCAGTAGTATAAGGGACGCGGGAGGCCCCTACAATGAGCAGTTCTTC. This translates into CASSIRDAGGPYNEQFF.

This clonotype was recorded many times. The J gene is TRBJ1-1, the V gene TRBV5-1; TRBD1 agrees at 10 bases. V was clipped by 5 bases and J by 4 bases; unmatched bases: 8. The germline gives CDR1 SGHRS, CDR2 YFSETQ. The CDR3 extends over 15 amino acids. DNA of the CDR3: TGCGCCAGCAGAGACGGGACAGGGGTTGGCACTGAAGCTTTCTTT. Translation: CASRDGTGVGTEAFF. Variable domain in full (rest from reference TRBV5-1 and TRBJ1-1): KAGVTQTPRYLIKTRGQQVTLSCSPISGHRSVSWYQQTPGQGLQFLFEYFSETQRNKGNFPGRFSGRQFSNSRSEMNVSTLELGDSALYLCASRDGTGVGTEAFFGQGTRLTVV.

This clonotype came up many times. The CDR3 loop reads CSGITPYYEQYF. The CDR3 DNA sequence: TGCAGCGGGATTACTCCTTACTACGAGCAGTACTTC. The V gene is TRBV29-1, the J gene TRBJ2-7; no clear D gene. The CDR3 is made up of 12 amino acids. Trimming stripped 7 bases from V and 3 bases from J, with 13 bases between. Per germline, CDR1 SQVTM and CDR2 ANQGSEA.